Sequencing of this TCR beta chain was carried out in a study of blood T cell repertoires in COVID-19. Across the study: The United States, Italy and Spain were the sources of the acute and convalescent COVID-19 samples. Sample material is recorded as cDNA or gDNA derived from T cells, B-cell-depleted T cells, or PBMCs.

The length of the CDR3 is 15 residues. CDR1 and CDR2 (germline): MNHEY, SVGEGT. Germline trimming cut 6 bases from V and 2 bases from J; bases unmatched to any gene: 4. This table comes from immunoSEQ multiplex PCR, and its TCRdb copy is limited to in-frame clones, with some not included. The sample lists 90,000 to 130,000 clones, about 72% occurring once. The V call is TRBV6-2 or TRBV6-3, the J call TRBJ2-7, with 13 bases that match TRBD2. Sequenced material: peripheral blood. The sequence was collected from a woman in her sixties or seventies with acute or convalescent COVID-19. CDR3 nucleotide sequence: TGTGCCAGCAGCTCAACTAGCGGGGGGGCCTACGAGCAGTACTTC. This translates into CASSSTSGGAYEQYF.